The text below deals with one TCR beta chain. This record comes from a study of blood T cell repertoires in COVID-19. Study summary: Collection of acute and convalescent COVID-19 samples took place in the United States, Italy and Spain.

Only in-frame clones appear in the TCRdb table, and some are missing; sequencing was by immunoSEQ multiplex PCR. The data contain about 190,000 clones, about 81% of them seen just once; the ten biggest clones take up 13% to 15%. The sample taken for sequencing was peripheral blood. This sequence was found in a man aged 30 to 39 with active or convalescent COVID-19.

The CDR3 DNA reads TGTGCCAGCAGTGAACTGACGGGTAATTCACCCCTCCACTTT. Translation: CASSELTGNSPLHF. The gene calls are TRBV6-1 and TRBJ1-6; D remains ambiguous. Germline lookup yields CDR1 MNHNS and CDR2 SASEGT. The V and J ends lost 2 bases and 6 bases respectively, with 8 bases between them. This CDR3 comprises 14 residues.